This note documents a single TCR beta chain sequence. This record comes from a study of CD8 T cells in Susac syndrome. Random hexamers were used to reverse transcribe an amount of roughly 0.5 to 1 ug RNA. It was immunoSEQ multiplex PCR that amplified TCR beta CDR3 across 54 Vbeta and 13 Jbeta. TCRdb itself ran the immunoSEQ multiplex PCR reads through MiXCR, one entry per CDR3 protein. The table shows about 250,000 distinct CDR3 sequences, with 93% occurring only once. With 3 bases removed from V and 5 bases from J, the gap between germline ends came to 11 bases. The CDR3 sequence is 14 residues long. The germline V gene encodes CDR1 SGHTA and CDR2 FQGNSA. From blood CD8+ and CD4+ T cells, TCR beta sequences were generated. The multiple sclerosis control group was made up of treatment-naive patients with stable or active relapsing-remitting disease. TEMRA cells were FACS-enriched, and CD8+ and CD4+ T cells were isolated negatively.

V is TRBV7-2 and J is TRBJ2-1; D perhaps matches TRBD2 (6 bases). Source material: CD4+ T cells from PBMCs. This TCR was recovered from a human donor with multiple sclerosis. The CDR3 DNA is TGTGCCAGCAGCTTCAGACTAGTAGACAATGAGCAGTTCTTC. This sequence encodes CASSFRLVDNEQFF.